This entry features one TCR beta chain sequence. The antigen this receptor binds is unknown. No much larger clonotype is one base removed from it; base qualities were not supplied. The V end gives up 4 bases and the J end 6 bases, leaving 5 bases in the junction not matched to a gene. The CDR3 numbers 13 residues from cysteine through phenylalanine. This entry keeps only the CDR3 DNA: 39 bases, framed from base 1. This sample stems from a study of blood T cell repertoires in COVID-19 (dated by TCRdb to between 2020 and 2021). Concerning the study at large: Samples from collaborators originated in the United States, Italy and Spain and spanned both the acute and convalescent phases of COVID-19. The material from the prospective study consisted of cDNA or gDNA derived from T cells, B-cell-depleted T cells, or PBMCs. Subjects who had been exposed to COVID-19, were actively infected with it, or had recovered from it provided the deeply sampled blood TCRbeta repertoires that made up the dataset. The repertoires were released in a freely available public database intended as a resource for research on the immune response to SARS-CoV-2. The samples were drawn from two sources: the first 160 participants of the ongoing ImmuneRACE study, and 1,000 to 1,500 subjects contributed by 6 global collaborators. Sample metadata almost always included a de-identified subject ID, COVID-19 status, age in years and sex. Where available, HLA class I and class II types were taken from metadata supplied by the sample provider and were not determined by assay-based typing. Broad study findings and their caveats: The quantity of clinical and demographic metadata differed by source and by participant and was supplied without curation.

The immunoSEQ Assay, a bias-controlled multiplex PCR, was used to amplify TCRbeta CDR3 regions from genomic DNA. Processing in the source paper ran as follows. Within the assay, amplification of reference gene primers was used to estimate how many nucleated cells each sample contained. Sequence reads were collapsed and filtered to measure the absolute abundance of every unique TCRbeta CDR3 rearrangement. Productive Simpson clonality was computed per sample as the square root of Simpson's diversity index over productive rearrangements. Not all clones reach the TCRdb copy of this immuneACCESS table, which keeps in-frame sequences only. Checked studies attribute under half of the gap to unresolved V genes and leave the rest unexplained. From that table come the V and J calls and clone size; the DNA was used to work out D and trimming. Present in this sample are approximately 200,000 clones, less than 90% of which were seen just once. About 4.5% of the sample rests with the top ten.

Participants in the prospective study were enrolled through a virtual design, were aged about 18 to 90 years, and lived in roughly 25 United States geographic areas. To assign participants to cohorts, the prospective study relied on clinical history that participants themselves reported in a screening survey and a study questionnaire. Exposed participants had been in contact with someone with a PCR-confirmed or clinician-diagnosed COVID-19 case within 2 weeks of study entry. Mobile phlebotomists in the prospective study collected whole blood, serum and a nasopharyngeal or oropharyngeal swab from every participant. Over a 2-month period, participants in the prospective study had the option of providing additional blood draws and questionnaires. Blood samples from the prospective study were shipped frozen or at room temperature prior to DNA extraction.

This TCR came from a woman in her twenties or thirties who had been exposed to COVID-19. The chain uses TRBV12-3 or TRBV12-4 and TRBJ1-2, with TRBD1 matching 7 junction bases. Source material: PBMCs or T cells enriched from blood (not recorded which). The nucleotide sequence reads as follows: TGTGCCAGCAGTTCGACAGGGAGGAATGGCTACACCTTC. Its protein is CASSSTGRNGYTF.